Sequencing of this T cell receptor beta chain was carried out in a study of cytomegalovirus exposure and HLA in healthy donors. Notes on the study in general: Generally TCR sequences proved uncommon, though certain public TCRs appeared in numerous donors. In a later analysis, most CMV-associated TCR beta chains appeared HLA-restricted. Earlier analysis looked at TCR beta V segments, and most were productive about 87% or about 30% of the time.

With 60 Vbeta and 13 Jbeta primers, the PCR was carried out. Produced via immunoSEQ multiplex PCR; TCRdb's table is partial and in-frame only. The profile shows some 170,000 clones, roughly four fifths of them singletons. This CDR3 is built from 14 residues. The germline CDR1 and CDR2 sequences are SEHNR and FQNEAQ (reference sequence). V gave up 5 bases and J gave up 6 bases; unmatched junction bases: 7. Notes on this clone: The antigen remains unidentified.

The specimen sequenced was PBMCs. The TCR sequence derives from a man between 60 and 75 years old in good health and CMV-seronegative. The chain couples TRBV7-9 to TRBJ2-7; the match to TRBD1 covers 10 bases. The CDR3 loop is CASSHGQGGSEQYF. The CDR3 region has the DNA TGTGCCAGCAGCCACGGACAGGGGGGTTCCGAGCAGTACTTC.